This TCR beta chain was recorded in a study of blood T cell repertoires in COVID-19. Whole-study context: In each case, the material was cDNA or gDNA derived from T cells, B-cell-depleted T cells, or PBMCs.

Looked up from germline, CDR1 is SEHNR and CDR2 is FQNEAQ (reference sequence). CDR3 size: 13 residues. V lost 2 bases and J lost 13; bases outside the gene matches: 2. In the authors' methods: Researchers report that nucleated cell counts were estimated from reference gene primer amplification. The table came from immunoSEQ multiplex PCR; TCRdb's copy has only in-frame clones and leaves some out. D and trimming were read from the DNA, whereas the V and J calls and clone size are those reported in that table. Of under 250,000 clones listed, approximately 86% are singletons. This TCR derives from a woman in her sixties or seventies who had recovered from COVID-19. The sequenced sample consisted of peripheral blood. The rearrangement joins TRBV7-9 to TRBJ1-6; the match to TRBD1 covers 10 bases. The CDR3 DNA reads as TGTGCCAGCAGCTTAAGGACAGGGGGGCCCCTCCACTTT. Protein sequence: CASSLRTGGPLHF. The full variable domain, rest sourced from reference TRBV7-9 and TRBJ1-6, is DTGVSQNPRHKITKRGQNVTFRCDPISEHNRLYWYRQTLGQGPEFLTYFQNEAQLEKSRLLSDRFSAERPKGSFSTLEIQRTEQGDSAMYLCASSLRTGGPLHFGNGTRLTVT.